One sample yielded the 30 T cell receptor beta chains listed below, sequenced in a study of blood T cell repertoires in COVID-19. Libraries were prepared by immunoSEQ multiplex PCR; TCRdb keeps only in-frame clonotypes and omits some of them. This sample yields fewer than 350,000 clones, of which around 90% are seen a single time; about 1.7% belongs to the top ten. The material sequenced was PBMCs or T cells enriched from blood (not recorded which). The origin of the receptors is a woman aged 18-29 years with acute COVID-19.

DNA for the CDR3: TGTGCCAGCAGCCAAGTTGGCCCCGGGGAAGCTTTCTTT. It translates to CASSQVGPGEAFF. V and J are TRBV3-1 (or the pseudogene TRBV3-2) and TRBJ1-1; D call uncertain. Germline V gene sequence: CDR1 LGHDT, CDR2 YNNKEL (reference sequence). The CDR3 spans 13 residues. Trimming cost V 1 base and J 8 bases, with 11 bases left between them.

The chain employs TRBV27 and TRBJ2-1; 10 bases map to TRBD2. CDR3 size: 16 residues. Germline CDR1 MNHEY, CDR2 SMNVEV (reference sequence). V dropped 5 bases and J dropped 1; count of bases not matched to a gene: 5. The CDR3 coding sequence is TGTGCCAGCAGTCTAGCGGGAGATGGATCCTACAATGAGCAGTTCTTC. Amino acids: CASSLAGDGSYNEQFF.

The chain recombines TRBV14 with TRBJ2-7, with 7 bases that match TRBD2. V shed 4 bases, J shed 3 bases, and the junction held 18 bases outside the gene matches. Germline V lookup: CDR1 SGHDN, CDR2 FVKESK. The CDR3 consists of 18 residues. Here the CDR3 DNA reads TGTGCCAGCAGCCTGCGACTCGGCGGGAGAGGGGTTAGCTACGAGCAGTACTTC. This translates into CASSLRLGGRGVSYEQYF.

Only a few counts were recorded for this clone. This rearrangement joins TRBV15 to TRBJ2-7; D might be TRBD2 (5 bases). Deletions cut 0 bases from V and 3 bases from J, with 9 bases between. This CDR3 is 14 amino acids long. Germline loops: CDR1 LNHNV, CDR2 YYDKDF (reference sequence). CDR3 amino acids: CATSREARGYEQYF. CDR3 nucleotide sequence: TGTGCCACCAGCAGAGAGGCACGGGGCTACGAGCAGTACTTC.

The chain recombines TRBV7-8 with TRBJ2-7; 10 bases line up with TRBD2. Trimming took 8 bases from V and 2 from J; bases not matched to a gene: 9. The CDR3 covers 15 residues. Germline CDR1 SGHVS, CDR2 FQNEAQ. The CDR3 bases are TGTGCCAGCCCCAGTGGAACTAGCGGGACCTACGAGCAGTACTTC. It translates to CASPSGTSGTYEQYF.

In this sample, this clone turned up a few times. The rearrangement links TRBV18 to TRBJ2-1; 13 nucleotides match TRBD2. The CDR3 is 15 residues long. The V segment lost 4 bases and the J segment 5 bases; nucleotides outside the gene matches: 2. Germline CDR1 is KGHSH and CDR2 is LQKENI. CDR3: CASSLGLAGDNEQFF. CDR3 in DNA: TGTGCCAGCTCACTCGGACTAGCGGGAGACAATGAGCAGTTCTTC.

The V call is TRBV6-5, the J call TRBJ2-3, with D tentatively TRBD1 (6 bases). V was trimmed by 2 bases and J by 12 bases, leaving 12 bases between them. Germline CDR1 reads MNHEY; CDR2 reads SVGAGI. The CDR3 contains 12 residues. CDR3: CASSYNRDPQYF. In nucleotides, the CDR3 is TGTGCCAGCAGTTACAACAGGGATCCCCAGTATTTT.

This clone was found once. The V gene is TRBV18, the J gene TRBJ2-7, with 10 bases identical to TRBD1. Germline V CDR1 and CDR2: KGHSH, LQKENI. V dropped 0 bases and J dropped 2; count of bases not matched to a gene: 1. This CDR3 is 15 amino acids long. The CDR3 reads CASSPPGTGAYEQYF. For the CDR3, the DNA is TGTGCCAGCTCACCACCCGGGACAGGGGCCTACGAGCAGTACTTC.

The chain carries TRBV28 and TRBJ1-2; 7 bases align to TRBD1. This CDR3 has 17 residues. The germline V gene encodes CDR1 MDHEN and CDR2 SYDVKM. Trimming removed 4 bases from V and 4 bases from J; junction bases left unmatched: 15. The chain's CDR3 is CASSSNPGTEEPYGYTF. The CDR3 DNA reads TGTGCCAGCAGTTCAAACCCCGGGACAGAAGAACCCTATGGCTACACCTTC.

About this clone: Other DNA sequences in this sample translate to the same CDR3. The V and J genes are TRBV29-1 and TRBJ2-1, with no clear D. This CDR3 comprises 10 residues. V lost 5 bases and J 5 bases, leaving 4 bases between the germline ends. Per the germline V gene, CDR1 is SQVTM and CDR2 is ANQGSEA. CDR3 sequence: CSVRDNEQFF. As DNA, the CDR3 is TGCAGCGTTCGCGACAATGAGCAGTTCTTC.

The chain recombines TRBV18 with TRBJ2-7; 11 nucleotides align to TRBD2. Unmatched junction bases numbered 20, after V lost 3 bases and J lost 1 base. The CDR3 runs 21 residues. Germline CDR1 KGHSH, CDR2 LQKENI. This chain's CDR3 is CASSPRGWISGRAVESYEQYF. CDR3 nucleotides: TGTGCCAGCTCACCGAGGGGTTGGATTAGCGGGAGGGCCGTTGAATCCTACGAGCAGTACTTC. The full variable domain, with the rest looked up from reference TRBV18 and TRBJ2-7, is NAGVMQNPRHLVRRRGQEARLRCSPMKGHSHVYWYRQLPEEGLKFMVYLQKENIIDESGMPKERFSAEFPKEGPSILRIQQVVRGDSAAYFCASSPRGWISGRAVESYEQYFGPGTRLTVT.

This clone is a singleton in its sample. The V gene is TRBV4-1, the J gene TRBJ2-1; TRBD2 agrees at 10 bases. Germline V gene data show CDR1 as MGHRA and CDR2 as YSYEKL. This CDR3 region has 18 residues. The junction had 10 bases not matched to a gene; V was cut back by 1 base and J by 4 bases. The CDR3 is CASSQGRASGSSYNEQFF. The DNA for the CDR3 is TGCGCCAGCAGCCAAGGTCGGGCTAGCGGGAGTTCTTACAATGAGCAGTTCTTC.

V usage is TRBV10-1 and J usage is TRBJ2-7, with 7 bases identical to TRBD2. The germline CDR1 and CDR2 sequences are WNHNN and SYGVQD (reference sequence). J was trimmed by 2 bases and V by 0 bases; bases with no gene match: 1. The CDR3 runs 14 residues. The CDR3 DNA reads as TGCGCCAGCAGTGAGTCGAGCGGGACCTACGAGCAGTACTTC. This gives the protein CASSESSGTYEQYF.

The chain combines TRBV11-1 with TRBJ2-1; 10 nucleotides agree with TRBD1. Germline V gives CDR1 SGHAT, CDR2 FQDESV (reference sequence). The V gene end was trimmed by 0 bases and the J gene end by 1 base; junction bases not matched to a gene: 0. This CDR3 is built from 16 residues. CDR3 region: CASSLADRGSYNEQFF. The DNA for the CDR3 is TGTGCCAGCAGCTTAGCGGACAGGGGGTCCTACAATGAGCAGTTCTTC.

The table lists this clone with a few counts. J is TRBJ2-1 and V is TRBV27, with no clear D. CDR3 length: 11 amino acids. V gave up 3 bases and J gave up 9 bases, with 6 bases separating them. CDR1 MNHEY and CDR2 SMNVEV come from the germline V gene (reference sequence). The CDR3 nucleotides are TGTGCCAGCAGTTTCGCGTCTGAGCAGTTCTTC. This gives the protein CASSFASEQFF.

The chain combines TRBV15 with TRBJ2-1, with TRBD2 matching 9 bases. This CDR3 has 14 residues. V lost 5 bases and J lost 6; bases outside the gene matches: 5. CDR1 is LNHNV and CDR2 is YYDKDF in the germline V gene (reference sequence). In DNA, the CDR3 is TGTGCCACCAGCCGGACTAGCGCGGTCAATGAGCAGTTCTTC. Protein: CATSRTSAVNEQFF. Variable domain in full (rest from reference TRBV15 and TRBJ2-1): DAMVIQNPRYQVTQFGKPVTLSCSQTLNHNVMYWYQQKSSQAPKLLFHYYDKDFNNEADTPDNFQSRRPNTSFCFLDIRSPGLGDTAMYLCATSRTSAVNEQFFGPGTRLTVL.

A few counts support this clone. The chain is built from TRBV24-1 and TRBJ1-4; D is unresolved. The CDR3 contains 12 residues. V was pared by 4 bases and J by 13 bases, with 12 bases between. CDR1 KGHDR and CDR2 SFDVKD come from the germline V gene. The CDR3 loop is CATSDGMKRLFF. The CDR3 nucleotides are TGTGCCACCAGTGACGGGATGAAGAGACTGTTTTTT.

This chain uses TRBV6-5 with TRBJ2-2; the match to TRBD1 covers 7 bases. The CDR3 consists of 16 residues. In germline, CDR1 is MNHEY, CDR2 SVGAGI. With V trimmed by 2 bases and J by 7 bases, 10 bases remained unmatched. The CDR3 DNA reads as TGTGCCAGCAGTTACAGATCTGGGACAGTAGGCGGGGAGCTGTTTTTT. It codes for CASSYRSGTVGGELFF.

This chain uses TRBV5-1 with TRBJ1-1, with 9 bases matching TRBD1. There are 15 residues in the CDR3. Germline V gene lookup returns CDR1 SGHRS and CDR2 YFSETQ. V shed 4 bases, J shed 4 bases, and the junction held 8 bases outside the gene matches. The CDR3 coding sequence is TGCGCCAGCAGCCCATGGACAGGGGCAGTCACTGAAGCTTTCTTT. This codes for CASSPWTGAVTEAFF.

CDR3 sequence (DNA): TGTGCCAGCTCACCACAAGTCGGCTCCTACGAGCAGTACTTC. Translating it yields CASSPQVGSYEQYF. The chain links TRBV18 to TRBJ2-7; D is uncertain. V lost 1 base to trimming and J lost 0 bases, with 7 bases between them. CDR1 is KGHSH, CDR2 LQKENI, per germline. This CDR3 comprises 14 residues. The full variable domain, completed using reference TRBV18 and TRBJ2-7, is NAGVMQNPRHLVRRRGQEARLRCSPMKGHSHVYWYRQLPEEGLKFMVYLQKENIIDESGMPKERFSAEFPKEGPSILRIQQVVRGDSAAYFCASSPQVGSYEQYFGPGTRLTVT.

This clone was observed a single time. This rearrangement joins TRBV7-7 to TRBJ2-5; TRBD2 agrees at 11 bases. Germline V gene data show CDR1 as SSHAT and CDR2 as FNYEAQ (reference sequence). The V and J ends lost 5 bases and 1 base, in that order; junction bases with no gene match: 3. The CDR3 runs 15 residues. The CDR3, as DNA: TGTGCCAGCAGCCCCGGACTAGCGGGCCAAGAGACCCAGTACTTC. Translating gives CASSPGLAGQETQYF.

This clone was seen more than once but under ten times. The chain links TRBV3-1 (or the pseudogene TRBV3-2) to TRBJ2-7, with a tentative D call TRBD2 (5 bases). This CDR3 spans 16 amino acids. Germline CDR1 LGHDT, CDR2 YNNKEL (reference sequence). Trimming cost V 2 bases and J 3 bases, with 17 bases left between them. The CDR3 protein is CASSQNTPEGDYEQYF. As DNA, the CDR3 is TGTGCCAGCAGCCAAAATACTCCCGAGGGCGACTACGAGCAGTACTTC.

In nucleotides, the CDR3 is TGTGCCATACAGGGACCCGGGGCCAACGTCCTGACTTTC. It encodes CAIQGPGANVLTF. V usage is TRBV5-6 and J usage is TRBJ2-6, with D possibly matching TRBD1 (6 bases). V gave up 9 bases and J gave up 4 bases, with 11 bases separating them. This CDR3 is built from 13 residues. Germline V CDR1 and CDR2: SGHDT, YYEEEE.

V and J are TRBV9 and TRBJ1-2; no clear D gene. Trimming removed 3 bases at V and 0 bases at J, with 9 bases between. This CDR3 contains 14 residues. Germline lookup yields CDR1 SGDLS and CDR2 YYNGEE. The CDR3 loop reads CASSDSYTNYGYTF. The CDR3 DNA sequence: TGTGCCAGCAGCGACAGCTATACTAACTATGGCTACACCTTC.

V gene TRBV7-6 combines with J gene TRBJ2-1, with 14 bases fitting TRBD2. CDR1 and CDR2 from the germline V gene are SGHVS and FNYEAQ. This CDR3 has 16 amino acids. V dropped 1 base and J dropped 9; count of bases not matched to a gene: 5. Here the CDR3 DNA reads TGTGCCAGCAGCTTAGGACTAGCGGGAGGGCCGGGTGAGCAGTTCTTC. It yields the protein CASSLGLAGGPGEQFF.

The chain has TRBV30 and TRBJ1-2; TRBD1 agrees at 8 bases. The CDR3 covers 15 residues. With 4 bases clipped from V and 0 bases from J, the junction kept 7 bases outside the gene matches. Germline assignment: CDR1 GTSNPN and CDR2 SVGIG (reference sequence). The CDR3 spells CAWTSQTGANYGYTF. The DNA of the CDR3 is TGTGCCTGGACCTCACAGACAGGGGCTAACTATGGCTACACCTTC.

The genes are TRBV24-1 and TRBJ2-5; 9 bases align to TRBD1. The CDR3 has 18 residues. V trimming: 2 bases; J trimming: 5 bases; junction bases outside the gene matches: 14. The V gene's germline CDR1 is KGHDR and CDR2 SFDVKD. The CDR3 here is CATSDSTPLTGGRETQYF. The CDR3 DNA sequence: TGTGCCACCAGTGATTCGACACCACTGACAGGGGGAAGGGAGACCCAGTACTTC.

The chain is built from TRBV10-2 and TRBJ2-5, with TRBD2 matching over 7 bases. CDR1 is WSHSY, CDR2 SAAADI, per germline. V shed 8 bases, J shed 5 bases, and the junction held 8 bases outside the gene matches. The CDR3 contains 13 residues. CDR3 in DNA: TGCGCCAGCCGGGGACTACCGGGGGAGACCCAGTACTTC. The encoded protein is CASRGLPGETQYF.

This clone was observed a single time. CDR3 nucleotides: TGTGCCAGCTCACCTAAGGGACTTCTCACCGGGGAGCTGTTTTTT. Translating gives CASSPKGLLTGELFF. The rearrangement uses TRBV18 and TRBJ2-2, with a possible D match to TRBD2 (6 bases). Germline V gene data show CDR1 as KGHSH and CDR2 as LQKENI. The V end lost 3 bases, the J end lost 4 bases, and 12 bases lay between the germline ends. The CDR3 is 15 residues long.

This chain joins TRBV4-1 and TRBJ2-5; tentatively, D is TRBD2 (7 bases). V was clipped by 0 bases and J by 1 base, with 21 bases between them. Germline V gene lookup returns CDR1 MGHRA and CDR2 YSYEKL. The CDR3 is made up of 19 amino acids. CDR3 residues: CASSQDAWGGGVVQETQYF. Written as DNA, the CDR3 is TGCGCCAGCAGCCAAGATGCGTGGGGAGGGGGGGTTGTCCAAGAGACCCAGTACTTC.